A selection of T cell receptor beta chains follows, all from one sample in a study of blood T cell repertoires in COVID-19. Here immunoSEQ multiplex PCR was the method, and the copy in TCRdb shows in-frame clones only, minus some. The top ten clones hold approximately 2.5% of a sample with over 200,000 clones, about 90% of them seen once. Sequences were obtained from peripheral blood. These receptors originate from a man aged 25 to 40 with COVID-19, enrolled during active disease. Each CDR3 is given with its conserved first and last residue. A D gene is named only where the DNA matches it firmly. For some rows the clone size is stated as once, few or many, or as a class when expanded; others skip it.

d_call	clone_size	j_call	v_call	cdr3_aa	cdr3_nt
TRBD1	NA	TRBJ2-7	TRBV6-5	CASSYSRQGTYEQYF	TGTGCCAGCAGTTACTCGCGACAGGGGACCTACGAGCAGTACTTC
TRBD1	few	TRBJ1-1	TRBV7-9	CASSLEKGQYTEAFF	TGTGCCAGCAGCTTAGAGAAGGGACAGTACACTGAAGCTTTCTTT
TRBD2	NA	TRBJ2-7	TRBV28	CASKLANYEQYF	TGTGCCAGCAAACTAGCGAACTACGAGCAGTACTTC
TRBD1	NA	TRBJ1-5	TRBV2	CASRVDRGLNQPQHF	TGTGCCAGCAGAGTGGACAGGGGGCTCAATCAGCCCCAGCATTTT
NA	NA	TRBJ1-2	TRBV30	CAWSQGRLYGYTF	TGTGCCTGGAGTCAAGGGAGGCTGTATGGCTACACCTTC
TRBD1	NA	TRBJ2-7	TRBV6-1	CASSATPGQGASISYEQYF	TGTGCCAGCAGTGCGACGCCGGGACAGGGGGCATCAATATCCTACGAGCAGTACTTC
TRBD1	few	TRBJ1-2	TRBV9	CASSVGAGGSYGYTF	TGTGCCAGCAGCGTAGGAGCAGGGGGTAGCTATGGCTACACCTTC
TRBD2	NA	TRBJ2-1	TRBV7-2	CASSLVASGRGRNEQFF	TGTGCCAGCAGCTTAGTAGCTAGCGGGAGGGGCCGCAATGAGCAGTTCTTC
NA	once	TRBJ1-2	TRBV19	CASSLEQGLWGYTF	TGTGCCAGTAGTCTCGAACAGGGCTTATGGGGCTACACCTTC
TRBD1	NA	TRBJ1-1	TRBV29-1	CSAYLRGSTEAFF	TGCAGCGCCTACCTCAGGGGGAGCACTGAAGCTTTCTTT
NA	NA	TRBJ1-1	TRBV6-5	CASSYSRTSEAFF	TGTGCCAGCAGTTACTCGAGGACATCTGAAGCTTTCTTT
NA	NA	TRBJ2-7	TRBV5-1	CASCYSDSLAYEQYF	TGCGCCAGCTGCTACTCCGACAGTCTTGCCTACGAGCAGTACTTC
TRBD1	NA	TRBJ1-2	TRBV6-5	CASSYSQGAYGYTF	TGTGCCAGCAGTTATTCCCAGGGGGCCTATGGCTACACCTTC
NA	NA	TRBJ1-1	TRBV13	CASSSRTVGEAFF	TGTGCCAGCAGCTCAAGGACAGTTGGTGAAGCTTTCTTT
TRBD1	few	TRBJ1-5	TRBV6-1	CASSEGQGAWQPQHF	TGTGCCAGCAGTGAAGGGCAGGGGGCATGGCAGCCCCAGCATTTT
TRBD1	NA	TRBJ2-5	TRBV7-2	CASSVQQGLETQYF	TGTGCCAGCAGCGTTCAACAGGGGCTAGAGACCCAGTACTTC
TRBD1	NA	TRBJ2-1	TRBV29-1	CSVSTGSLNEQFF	TGCAGCGTGTCGACAGGGTCTCTCAATGAGCAGTTCTTC
NA	NA	TRBJ2-3	TRBV7-8	CASSSLTGGTDTQYF	TGTGCCAGCAGCTCCCTAACGGGGGGCACAGATACGCAGTATTTT
TRBD1	once	TRBJ2-7	TRBV25-1	CASSPWDSGSYEQYF	TGTGCCAGCAGCCCTTGGGACAGCGGTTCCTACGAGCAGTACTTC
NA	NA	TRBJ2-2	TRBV6-2/TRBV6-3	CASSYASSQNTGELFF	TGTGCCAGCAGTTACGCGTCTAGTCAGAACACCGGGGAGCTGTTTTTT
TRBD1	NA	TRBJ1-1	TRBV14	CASSHQGQGYGAFF	TGTGCCAGCAGCCATCAGGGACAGGGTTACGGAGCTTTCTTT
TRBD2	NA	TRBJ2-5	TRBV11-2	CASSQSGGGLAETQYF	TGTGCCAGCAGCCAATCCGGGGGGGGACTAGCAGAGACCCAGTACTTC
TRBD1	NA	TRBJ2-1	TRBV24-1	CATSETPGQGRNEQFF	TGTGCCACCAGTGAAACACCGGGACAGGGGAGAAATGAGCAGTTCTTC
NA	NA	TRBJ2-1	TRBV18	CASTPSRASDEQFF	TGTGCCAGCACCCCGAGCAGGGCTAGCGATGAGCAGTTCTTC
TRBD2	NA	TRBJ2-1	TRBV18	CASSPGTSGGGEQFF	TGTGCCAGCTCACCCGGGACTAGCGGGGGGGGTGAGCAGTTCTTC
NA	NA	TRBJ1-5	TRBV18	CASSAGENQPQHF	TGTGCCAGCTCGGCAGGGGAAAATCAGCCCCAGCATTTT
NA	NA	TRBJ2-2	TRBV18	CASSRQSSSNTGELFF	TGTGCCAGCTCACGGCAGTCCTCCTCGAACACCGGGGAGCTGTTTTTT
NA	NA	TRBJ1-2	TRBV5-1	CASSLVGDSGTF	TGCGCCAGCAGCTTGGTTGGGGATTCGGGGACCTTC
NA	NA	TRBJ2-7	TRBV18	CASSPPGAGVYEQYF	TGTGCCAGCTCACCACCCGGGGCAGGGGTTTACGAGCAGTACTTC
NA	NA	TRBJ1-6	TRBV19	CASPKRGPIYNSPLHF	TGTGCCAGTCCCAAGCGGGGCCCTATCTATAATTCACCCCTCCACTTT
TRBD1	NA	TRBJ1-2	TRBV9	CASSGSDRLSGYTF	TGTGCCAGCAGCGGATCGGACAGGTTAAGTGGCTACACCTTC
TRBD2	NA	TRBJ2-1	TRBV30	CAWRPPTSDREQFF	TGTGCCTGGAGGCCTCCCACTAGCGATCGTGAGCAGTTCTTC
TRBD1	NA	TRBJ1-6	TRBV11-3	CASSLEWGQGETYNSPLHF	TGTGCCAGCAGCTTAGAGTGGGGGCAGGGGGAAACCTATAATTCACCCCTCCACTTT
TRBD1	NA	TRBJ2-2	TRBV10-3	CAIRSGTGLSSANTGELFF	TGTGCCATCAGATCGGGGACAGGGCTTAGCTCTGCGAACACCGGGGAGCTGTTTTTT
TRBD1	NA	TRBJ1-1	TRBV7-3	CASSFTGQVAFF	TGTGCCAGCAGCTTCACGGGACAGGTAGCTTTCTTT